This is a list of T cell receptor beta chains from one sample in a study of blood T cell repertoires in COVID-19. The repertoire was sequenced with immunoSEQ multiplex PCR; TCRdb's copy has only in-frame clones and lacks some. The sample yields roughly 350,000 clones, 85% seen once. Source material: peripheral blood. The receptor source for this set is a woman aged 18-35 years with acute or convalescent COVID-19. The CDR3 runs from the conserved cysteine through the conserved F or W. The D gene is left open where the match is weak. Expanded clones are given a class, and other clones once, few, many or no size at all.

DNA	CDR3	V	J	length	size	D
TGTGCCAGCAGTCTACTAAGGAGGGAGGGCCTCTACGAGCAGTACTTC	CASSLLRREGLYEQYF	TRBV27	TRBJ2-7	16	.	TRBD2
TGTGCCACTAGGACAGGGAGTACTGATGGCTACACCTTC	CATRTGSTDGYTF	TRBV28	TRBJ1-2	13	.	TRBD1
TGTGCTAGTGGTTCGGGACAGGGATACACAGATACGCAGTATTTT	CASGSGQGYTDTQYF	TRBV12-5	TRBJ2-3	15	.	TRBD1
TGTGCCAGCAGTGGGACAGGGGCCGACTTGGGGGGCTACACCTTC	CASSGTGADLGGYTF	TRBV2	TRBJ1-2	15	.	TRBD1
TGTGCCAGCAGCTCCTGGGCTGCTGGCTACACCTTC	CASSSWAAGYTF	TRBV3-1/TRBV3-2	TRBJ1-2	12	once	.
TGTGCCAGCAGCCAAGCGGGGGGATTGGACTATGGCTACACCTTC	CASSQAGGLDYGYTF	TRBV3-1/TRBV3-2	TRBJ1-2	15	.	.
TGTGCCAGCAGCTCCGGGGGGGGTTCACCCCTCCACTTT	CASSSGGGSPLHF	TRBV11-2	TRBJ1-6	13	.	.
TGTGCCAGCAGCGTCCACCCAACCTTTCTAAACTATGGCTACACCTTC	CASSVHPTFLNYGYTF	TRBV9	TRBJ1-2	16	.	.
TGCGCCAGCAGTGTGGGCTCGCACACCGGGGAGCTGTTTTTT	CASSVGSHTGELFF	TRBV5-1	TRBJ2-2	14	.	.
TGTGCCAGCAGCCGGGACAGGGGAGAGGGCCGGTTCGACGAGCAGTACTTC	CASSRDRGEGRFDEQYF	TRBV3-1/TRBV3-2	TRBJ2-7	17	.	TRBD1
TGTGCCAGTAGCCCGAGACAGGGGAGCACTGAAGCTTTCTTT	CASSPRQGSTEAFF	TRBV19	TRBJ1-1	14	.	TRBD1
TGTGCCAGCAGGTGCGGGGGGGCCGACTGTGAGCAGTTCTTC	CASRCGGADCEQFF	TRBV7-9	TRBJ2-1	14	.	TRBD2
TGTGCCAGCAGCTTAGGGCTAGCGGGACGGCAAGAGACCCAGTACTTC	CASSLGLAGRQETQYF	TRBV7-9	TRBJ2-5	16	.	TRBD2
TGTGCCAGCAGCCCGTGGGACACGGGAGGCAATGAGCAGTTCTTC	CASSPWDTGGNEQFF	TRBV9	TRBJ2-1	15	.	.
TGTGCCAGCAGCGGACAGTACAATCAGCCCCAGCATTTT	CASSGQYNQPQHF	TRBV3-1/TRBV3-2	TRBJ1-5	13	.	.
TGTGCCACCAGCGGCGGCGGGAGCTTCTCCTACGAGCAGTACTTC	CATSGGGSFSYEQYF	TRBV15	TRBJ2-7	15	.	TRBD2
TGCGCCAGCAGCCAAACTAGCGGCCAAGAGACCCAGTACTTC	CASSQTSGQETQYF	TRBV4-1	TRBJ2-5	14	.	TRBD2
TGTGCCAGCAGTTTACCCAGACAGGGGAGTGAAAAACTGTTTTTT	CASSLPRQGSEKLFF	TRBV27	TRBJ1-4	15	.	TRBD1
TGTGCCAGCAGCGTAGAGGATAGCGGGGGGCCAGATACGCAGTATTTT	CASSVEDSGGPDTQYF	TRBV9	TRBJ2-3	16	once	TRBD2
TGTGCCTGGAGTGCGACAGGAAACTATGGCTACACCTTC	CAWSATGNYGYTF	TRBV30	TRBJ1-2	13	.	.
TGTGCCACCAGTGACAGGAATCAGCCCCAGCATTTT	CATSDRNQPQHF	TRBV24-1	TRBJ1-5	12	.	.
TGTGCCAGCAAACGGGAGACCGGGGAGCTGTTTTTT	CASKRETGELFF	TRBV27	TRBJ2-2	12	.	.
TGTGCCAGCAGCCCTACCCCAGGGGACTATGGCTACACCTTC	CASSPTPGDYGYTF	TRBV7-2	TRBJ1-2	14	.	.
TGCGCCAGCAGCGCAGGTTTCGCAGATACGCAGTATTTT	CASSAGFADTQYF	TRBV5-1	TRBJ2-3	13	.	.
TGTGCCAGCAGCTACAGGTACAATGAGCAGTTCTTC	CASSYRYNEQFF	TRBV5-5	TRBJ2-1	12	.	.
TGTGCCAGCAGTTTCCGGGAGGGGACTGAAGCTTTCTTT	CASSFREGTEAFF	TRBV12-3/TRBV12-4	TRBJ1-1	13	.	.
TGTGCCAGCGGGCAGGGCGCGAAAAATTCACCCCTCCACTTT	CASGQGAKNSPLHF	TRBV2	TRBJ1-6	14	few	.
TGTGCCAGCAGCTTAGGTTACGGTGTTCCAAATTCACCCCTCCACTTT	CASSLGYGVPNSPLHF	TRBV7-2	TRBJ1-6	16	.	.